The entry below describes one T cell receptor beta chain. Antigen specificity is unknown. With a J-beta primer mix and a sample-barcoded 5' primer, a second PCR ran about 6 to 11 cycles. Researchers report that a template-switch adaptor with 12 random nucleotides tagged each cDNA molecule. Every sample gave at least 2.5 million paired-end reads containing CDR3. Each CDR3 protein is one row after TCRdb ran MiXCR on the 5' RACE reads. The table shows approximately 1,100,000 distinct CDR3 sequences, with 35% to 50% occurring only once. The sample is drawn from a study of blood T cells in healthy people across ages. Study-wide points: Unsorted PBMCs ruled out conclusive naive versus antigen-experienced comparison. Getting older went along with TCR beta diversity per million T cells dropping roughly linearly.

Sequencing was done on a sample of blood. The receptor's source is an older woman in good health.

Written as DNA, the CDR3 is TGCGCCAGCAGCCGACAGGATAGCACAGATACGCAGTATTTT. It encodes CASSRQDSTDTQYF. The rearrangement joins TRBV5-1 to TRBJ2-3; D is perhaps TRBD1 (6 bases). Germline CDR1 reads SGHRS; CDR2 reads YFSETQ. V was cut by 4 bases and J by 0 bases, with 9 bases left in between. The CDR3 sequence is 14 residues long.